A selection of T cell receptor beta chains follows, all from one sample in a study of blood T cell repertoires in COVID-19. TCRdb's copy holds only in-frame clones and misses some; the assay was immunoSEQ multiplex PCR. In the table there are some 200,000 clones, roughly 80% of which are singletons. Sample: PBMCs or T cells enriched from blood (not recorded which). The source of these receptors is a middle-aged woman with acute COVID-19. Both conserved end residues are part of each CDR3. A D gene is named only where the DNA matches it firmly. Where a row states a size, it is once, few, many or the class of an expanded clone; other rows omit it.

size,J,V,D,CDR3,DNA
once,TRBJ1-5,TRBV19,NA,CASSNKLKQNSNQPQHF,TGTGCCAGTAGTAACAAGCTTAAACAGAATAGCAATCAGCCCCAGCATTTT
few,TRBJ2-5,TRBV30,NA,CAWSPPGSAETQYF,TGTGCCTGGAGTCCACCGGGGTCTGCGGAGACCCAGTACTTC
NA,TRBJ2-3,TRBV11-3,TRBD2,CASSLVGGTTDTQYF,TGTGCCAGCAGCCTCGTCGGGGGGACCACAGATACGCAGTATTTT
NA,TRBJ1-2,TRBV6-5,NA,CASSYVENYGYTF,TGTGCCAGCAGTTATGTAGAGAACTATGGCTACACCTTC
NA,TRBJ1-5,TRBV4-1,NA,CASSPGRGQPQHF,TGCGCCAGCAGCCCAGGGAGGGGTCAGCCCCAGCATTTT
NA,TRBJ1-1,TRBV9,NA,CASSAAGGGTEAFF,TGTGCCAGCAGCGCAGCGGGGGGAGGGACTGAAGCTTTCTTT
NA,TRBJ2-3,TRBV3-1/TRBV3-2,TRBD1,CASSRGTGGLADTQYF,TGTGCCAGCAGCCGAGGGACAGGAGGCCTCGCAGATACGCAGTATTTT
NA,TRBJ2-7,TRBV5-3,NA,CARDTYEQYF,TGTGCCAGAGACACCTACGAGCAGTACTTC
NA,TRBJ1-1,TRBV25-1,TRBD1,CASSEAPGGRTEAFF,TGTGCCAGCAGTGAAGCGCCAGGGGGCCGTACTGAAGCTTTCTTT
NA,TRBJ2-7,TRBV3-1/TRBV3-2,NA,CASSQLYEQYF,TGTGCCAGCAGCCAACTCTACGAGCAGTACTTC
NA,TRBJ2-1,TRBV28,TRBD2,CASSTGPSGRALEQFF,TGTGCCAGCAGTACCGGCCCTAGCGGGAGGGCCCTGGAGCAGTTCTTC
NA,TRBJ1-1,TRBV4-2,TRBD1,CASSQSARQGESEAFF,TGTGCCAGCAGCCAGAGCGCTCGACAGGGCGAATCTGAAGCTTTCTTT
NA,TRBJ2-2,TRBV2,TRBD1,CASSEAPGQVGGELFF,TGTGCCAGCAGTGAAGCCCCGGGACAGGTTGGCGGGGAGCTGTTTTTT
once,TRBJ2-4,TRBV6-2/TRBV6-3,TRBD2,CASSYSLAHTPAKNIQYF,TGTGCCAGCAGTTACTCACTAGCGCACACCCCAGCCAAAAACATTCAGTACTTC
NA,TRBJ1-1,TRBV7-9,NA,CASSLAGTPSTEAFF,TGTGCCAGCAGCTTAGCGGGGACACCGAGTACTGAAGCTTTCTTT
NA,TRBJ2-5,TRBV5-1,NA,CASSETRFQETQYF,TGCGCCAGCAGCGAAACTAGATTCCAGGAGACCCAGTACTTC
NA,TRBJ2-1,TRBV18,NA,CASSRGSNEQFF,TGTGCCAGCTCACGGGGCTCGAATGAGCAGTTCTTC
NA,TRBJ1-6,TRBV11-2,TRBD1,CASSLSDRGGSPLHF,TGTGCCAGCAGCTTATCCGACAGGGGTGGGTCACCCCTCCACTTT
NA,TRBJ2-2,TRBV15,NA,CATSRGAGTGELFF,TGTGCCACCAGCAGAGGGGCGGGCACCGGGGAGCTGTTTTTT
NA,TRBJ1-4,TRBV5-1,NA,CASSLNGITNEKLFF,TGCGCCAGCAGCTTGAACGGGATAACTAATGAAAAACTGTTTTTT
NA,TRBJ1-4,TRBV28,TRBD1,CASSVRGQGKEKLFF,TGTGCCAGCAGCGTAAGGGGACAGGGGAAAGAAAAACTGTTTTTT
NA,TRBJ1-6,TRBV28,NA,CASSLNLSDRNNSPLHF,TGTGCCAGCAGTTTAAATCTTTCGGACAGAAATAATTCACCCCTCCACTTT
NA,TRBJ2-7,TRBV3-1/TRBV3-2,TRBD2,CASSQGGGNSGEQYF,TGTGCCAGCAGCCAAGGGGGGGGGAACTCGGGCGAGCAGTACTTC
NA,TRBJ1-2,TRBV4-3,NA,CASSQDPTGPNYGYTF,TGCGCCAGCAGCCAAGACCCAACAGGGCCAAACTATGGCTACACCTTC
NA,TRBJ2-3,TRBV27,TRBD1,CASSLLWDRSTDTQYF,TGTGCCAGCAGTTTATTATGGGACAGAAGCACAGATACGCAGTATTTT
NA,TRBJ2-1,TRBV5-6,TRBD2,CASSQLTSGRIVSYNEQFF,TGTGCCAGCAGCCAGCTCACTAGCGGGAGAATTGTTTCCTACAATGAGCAGTTCTTC
NA,TRBJ1-4,TRBV6-5,TRBD1,CASSYLTGQVEKLFF,TGTGCCAGCAGTTATCTGACAGGGCAGGTCGAAAAACTGTTTTTT
NA,TRBJ2-1,TRBV28,TRBD1,CASSLGQGPNEQFF,TGTGCCAGCAGTTTGGGACAGGGACCCAATGAGCAGTTCTTC
NA,TRBJ2-1,TRBV2,TRBD2,CASGRAVVGNEQFF,TGTGCCAGCGGGAGGGCCGTCGTAGGCAATGAGCAGTTCTTC
NA,TRBJ1-6,TRBV2,TRBD1,CASSEQGTGIYNSPLHF,TGTGCCAGCAGTGAACAGGGGACAGGGATCTATAATTCACCCCTCCACTTT
NA,TRBJ2-2,TRBV7-3,TRBD2,CASSSRTSGSTGELFF,TGTGCCAGCAGCTCGAGGACTAGCGGGTCCACCGGGGAGCTGTTTTTT
once,TRBJ1-6,TRBV3-1/TRBV3-2,TRBD1,CASSQVHATGTSPLHF,TGTGCCAGCAGCCAAGTCCATGCGACAGGGACATCACCCCTCCACTTT
NA,TRBJ1-2,TRBV7-9,TRBD1,CASSLQGDYGYTF,TGTGCCAGCAGCCTACAGGGGGATTATGGCTACACCTTC
NA,TRBJ2-7,TRBV24-1,TRBD1,CATSEPGTGPSEQYF,TGTGCCACCAGTGAACCCGGGACAGGGCCTAGCGAGCAGTACTTC
NA,TRBJ2-7,TRBV5-1,NA,CASSLGSGVYEQYF,TGCGCCAGCAGCTTGGGTTCCGGGGTCTACGAGCAGTACTTC
NA,TRBJ2-7,TRBV19,NA,CASSAVTEKDEQYF,TGTGCCAGTAGTGCTGTGACAGAAAAGGACGAGCAGTACTTC
NA,TRBJ1-2,TRBV28,TRBD1,CASNGEQGNYGYTF,TGTGCCAGCAACGGGGAACAGGGGAACTATGGCTACACCTTC
NA,TRBJ1-1,TRBV5-4,NA,CASSFAESGGTEAFF,TGTGCCAGCAGCTTCGCAGAGTCGGGGGGCACGGAAGCTTTCTTT
NA,TRBJ1-1,TRBV27,TRBD1,CASSERQGVGTEAFF,TGTGCCAGCAGTGAAAGACAGGGGGTGGGTACTGAAGCTTTCTTT
NA,TRBJ2-3,TRBV19,TRBD2,CASSSQLAEPGVTQYF,TGTGCCAGTAGTTCCCAACTAGCGGAGCCGGGGGTTACGCAGTATTTT
NA,TRBJ2-7,TRBV2,TRBD1,CASSGRGGQGLYEQYF,TGTGCCAGCAGCGGGAGAGGGGGACAGGGACTCTACGAGCAGTACTTC